The source of this T cell receptor beta chain is a study of T cell responses to AZD1222 COVID-19 vaccine. Method: immunoSEQ multiplex PCR; TCRdb's copy keeps in-frame clones and lacks some. This table holds about 97,000 clones, 70% to 90% found once. The V end was cut by 7 bases, the J end by 1 base, with 13 bases between. Germline V CDR1 and CDR2: GTSNPN, SVGIG (reference sequence). CDR3 length equals 13 residues. This clonotype was sampled from an adult in good health. The source material was peripheral blood, sampled on day 0 of AZD1222 vaccination. This rearrangement joins TRBV30 to TRBJ1-1, with a weak D call TRBD1 (5 bases). The CDR3 DNA sequence: TGTGCCTCCAACCGGGGGGGGAACACTGAAGCTTTCTTT. Its translation: CASNRGGNTEAFF.